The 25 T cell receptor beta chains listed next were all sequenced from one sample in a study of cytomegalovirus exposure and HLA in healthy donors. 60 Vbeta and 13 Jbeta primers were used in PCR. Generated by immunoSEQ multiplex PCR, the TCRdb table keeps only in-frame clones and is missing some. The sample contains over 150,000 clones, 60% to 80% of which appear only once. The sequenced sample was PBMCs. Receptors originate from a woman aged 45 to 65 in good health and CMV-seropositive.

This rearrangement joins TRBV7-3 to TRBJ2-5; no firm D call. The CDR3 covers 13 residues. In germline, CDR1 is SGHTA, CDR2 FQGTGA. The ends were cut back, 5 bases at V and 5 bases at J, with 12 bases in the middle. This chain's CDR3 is CASSPGFGETQYF. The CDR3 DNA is TGTGCCAGCAGCCCAGGTTTTGGGGAGACCCAGTACTTC.

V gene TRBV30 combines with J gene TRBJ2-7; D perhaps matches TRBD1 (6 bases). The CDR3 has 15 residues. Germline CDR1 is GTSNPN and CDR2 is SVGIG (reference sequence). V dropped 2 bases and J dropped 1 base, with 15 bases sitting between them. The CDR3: CAWSWTARGSYEQYF. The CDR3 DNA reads TGTGCCTGGAGTTGGACAGCCAGAGGGTCCTACGAGCAGTACTTC.

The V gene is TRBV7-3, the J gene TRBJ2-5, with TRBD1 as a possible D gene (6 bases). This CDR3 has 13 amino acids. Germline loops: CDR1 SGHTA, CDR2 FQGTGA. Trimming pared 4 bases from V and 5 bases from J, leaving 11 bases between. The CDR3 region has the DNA TGTGCCAGCAGCTCAGGGGTTAGGGAGACCCAGTACTTC. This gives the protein CASSSGVRETQYF.

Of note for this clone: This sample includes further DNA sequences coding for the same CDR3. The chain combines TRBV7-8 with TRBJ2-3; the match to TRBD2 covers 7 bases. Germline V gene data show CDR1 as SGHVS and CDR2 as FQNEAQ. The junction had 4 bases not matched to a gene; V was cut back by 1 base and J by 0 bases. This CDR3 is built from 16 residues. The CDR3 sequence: CASSLGLGGSTDTQYF. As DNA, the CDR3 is TGTGCCAGCAGCTTAGGGTTGGGGGGGAGCACAGATACGCAGTATTTT.

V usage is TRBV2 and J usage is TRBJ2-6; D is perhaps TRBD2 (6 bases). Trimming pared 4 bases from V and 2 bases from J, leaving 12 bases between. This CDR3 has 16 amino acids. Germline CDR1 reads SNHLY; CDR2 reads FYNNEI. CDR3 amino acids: CASSGLRGTGANVLTF. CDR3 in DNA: TGTGCCAGCAGTGGCCTCCGGGGGACTGGGGCCAACGTCCTGACTTTC.

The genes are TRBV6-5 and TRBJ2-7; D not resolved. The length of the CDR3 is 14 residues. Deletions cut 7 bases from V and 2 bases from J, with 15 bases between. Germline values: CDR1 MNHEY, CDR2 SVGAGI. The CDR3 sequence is CASTSRGLPYEQYF. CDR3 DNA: TGTGCCAGCACCTCCCGAGGTCTCCCCTACGAGCAGTACTTC.

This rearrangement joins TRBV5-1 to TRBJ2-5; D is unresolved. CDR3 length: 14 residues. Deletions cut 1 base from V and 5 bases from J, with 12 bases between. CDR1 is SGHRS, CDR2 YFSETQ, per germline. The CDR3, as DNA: TGCGCCAGCAGCTTGCGGCAGATCGGGGAGACCCAGTACTTC. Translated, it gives CASSLRQIGETQYF.

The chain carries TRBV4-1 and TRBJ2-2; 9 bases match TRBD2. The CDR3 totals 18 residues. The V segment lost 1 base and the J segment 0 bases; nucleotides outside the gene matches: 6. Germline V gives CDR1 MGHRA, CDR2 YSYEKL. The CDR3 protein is CASSQAFSGGPNTGELFF. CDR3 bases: TGCGCCAGCAGCCAAGCATTCAGCGGGGGGCCGAACACCGGGGAGCTGTTTTTT.

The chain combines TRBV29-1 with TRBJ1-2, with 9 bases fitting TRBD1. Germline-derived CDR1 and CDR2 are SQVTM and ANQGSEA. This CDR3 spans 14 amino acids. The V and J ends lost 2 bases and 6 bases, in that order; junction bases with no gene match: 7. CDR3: CSVETQGAVDGYTF. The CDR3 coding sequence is TGCAGCGTTGAAACACAGGGGGCGGTTGATGGCTACACCTTC. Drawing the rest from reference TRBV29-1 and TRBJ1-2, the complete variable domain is SAVISQKPSRDICQRGTSLTIQCQVDSQVTMMFWYRQQPGQSLTLIATANQGSEATYESGFVIDKFPISRPNLTFSTLTVSNMSPEDSSIYLCSVETQGAVDGYTFGSGTRLTVV.

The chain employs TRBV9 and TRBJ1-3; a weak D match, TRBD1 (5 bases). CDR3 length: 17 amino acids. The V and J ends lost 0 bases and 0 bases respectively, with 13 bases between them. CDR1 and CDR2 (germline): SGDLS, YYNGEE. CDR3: CASSVGLPGRSGNTIYF. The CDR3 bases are TGTGCCAGCAGCGTAGGCCTCCCAGGGCGCTCTGGAAACACCATATATTTT.

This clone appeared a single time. Here the CDR3 DNA reads TGTGCCTGGAGCAGGGGGATGAAGCCCCAGCATTTT. Amino acids: CAWSRGMKPQHF. The chain is built from TRBV30 and TRBJ1-5; TRBD1 aligns across 7 bases. Germline V gives CDR1 GTSNPN, CDR2 SVGIG (reference sequence). The J segment lost 8 bases and the V segment lost 3 bases, leaving 4 bases of the junction unmatched. This CDR3 spans 12 amino acids.

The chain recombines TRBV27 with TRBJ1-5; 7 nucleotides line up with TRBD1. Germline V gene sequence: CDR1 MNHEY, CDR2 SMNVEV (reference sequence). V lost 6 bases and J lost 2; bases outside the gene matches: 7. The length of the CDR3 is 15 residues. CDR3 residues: CASSDRVGGNQPQHF. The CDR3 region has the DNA TGTGCCAGCAGCGACAGGGTCGGAGGCAATCAGCCCCAGCATTTT.

CDR3 in amino acids: CASSDGGFSPLHF. CDR3 in DNA: TGTGCCAGCAGTGATGGCGGTTTTTCACCCCTCCACTTT. The chain has TRBV6-1 and TRBJ1-6; D gene uncertain. Germline lookup yields CDR1 MNHNS and CDR2 SASEGT. CDR3 length: 13 amino acids. V was trimmed by 3 bases and J by 9 bases, leaving 9 bases between them.

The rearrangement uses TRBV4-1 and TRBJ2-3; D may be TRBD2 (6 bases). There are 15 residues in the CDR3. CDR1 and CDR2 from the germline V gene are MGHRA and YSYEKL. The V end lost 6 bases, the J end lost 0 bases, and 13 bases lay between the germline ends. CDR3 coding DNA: TGCGCCAGCAGGGAGGGGTATTCTAGCACAGATACGCAGTATTTT. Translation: CASREGYSSTDTQYF.

CDR3: CASSASQLSITQYF. The CDR3 nucleotides read TGTGCCAGCAGTGCTTCACAGCTCTCGATTACGCAGTATTTT. This sequence joins TRBV25-1 and TRBJ2-3; D is ambiguous. The CDR3 loop spans 14 amino acids. V lost 4 bases, J lost 8 bases, and 16 bases lay in between. CDR1 and CDR2 from the germline V gene are MGHDK and SYGVNS.

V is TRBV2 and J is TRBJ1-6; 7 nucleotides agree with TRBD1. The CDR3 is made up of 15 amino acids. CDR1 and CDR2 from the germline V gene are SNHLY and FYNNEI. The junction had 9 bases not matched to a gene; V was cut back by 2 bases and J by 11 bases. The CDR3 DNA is TGTGCCAGCAGTGAAAGAGGGTCAGGGGGGACACCCCTCCACTTT. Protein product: CASSERGSGGTPLHF.

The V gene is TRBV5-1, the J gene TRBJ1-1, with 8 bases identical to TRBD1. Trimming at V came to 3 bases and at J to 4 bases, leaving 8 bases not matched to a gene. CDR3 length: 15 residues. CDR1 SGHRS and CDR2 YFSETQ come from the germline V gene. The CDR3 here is CASSYYRGKGTEAFF. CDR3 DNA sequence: TGCGCCAGCAGCTATTACAGGGGGAAGGGCACTGAAGCTTTCTTT.

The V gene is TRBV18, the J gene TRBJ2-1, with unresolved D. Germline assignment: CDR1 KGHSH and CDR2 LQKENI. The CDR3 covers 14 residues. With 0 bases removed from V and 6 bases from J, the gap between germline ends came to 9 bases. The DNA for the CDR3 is TGTGCCAGCTCACCACCTACTCTCACCAATGAGCAGTTCTTC. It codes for CASSPPTLTNEQFF.

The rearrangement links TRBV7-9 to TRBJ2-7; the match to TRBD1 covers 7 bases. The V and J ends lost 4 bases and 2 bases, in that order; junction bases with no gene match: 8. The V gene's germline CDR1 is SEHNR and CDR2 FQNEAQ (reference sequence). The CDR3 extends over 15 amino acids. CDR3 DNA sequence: TGTGCCAGCAGCTCGTCCGTTGACAGGGCCTACGAGCAGTACTTC. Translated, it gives CASSSSVDRAYEQYF.

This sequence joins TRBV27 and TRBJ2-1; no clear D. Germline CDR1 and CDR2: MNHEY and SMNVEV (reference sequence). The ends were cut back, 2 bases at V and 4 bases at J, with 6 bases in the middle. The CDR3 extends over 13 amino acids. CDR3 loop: CASSLASYNEQFF. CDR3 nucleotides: TGTGCCAGCAGTTTAGCCAGTTACAATGAGCAGTTCTTC.

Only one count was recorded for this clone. This chain's CDR3 is CASSLWSGGNNEQYF. CDR3 in DNA: TGTGCCAGCAGCTTATGGTCAGGGGGCAACAACGAGCAGTACTTC. V is TRBV7-3 and J is TRBJ2-7, with 8 bases aligning to TRBD1. V shed 2 bases, J shed 5 bases, and the junction held 8 bases outside the gene matches. This CDR3 is built from 15 residues. Germline V gene data show CDR1 as SGHTA and CDR2 as FQGTGA.

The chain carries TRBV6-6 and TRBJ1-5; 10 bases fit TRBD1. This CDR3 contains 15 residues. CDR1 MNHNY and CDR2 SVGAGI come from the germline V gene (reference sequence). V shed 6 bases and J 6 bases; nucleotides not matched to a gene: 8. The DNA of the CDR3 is TGTGCCAGCAGAGACCGGGACAGGGGACCTCAGCCCCAGCATTTT. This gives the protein CASRDRDRGPQPQHF.

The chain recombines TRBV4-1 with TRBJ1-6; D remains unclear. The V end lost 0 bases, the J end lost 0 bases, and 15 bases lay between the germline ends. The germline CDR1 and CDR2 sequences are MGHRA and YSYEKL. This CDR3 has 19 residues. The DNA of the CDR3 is TGCGCCAGCAGCCAAGATTTCGGACTTTCGAGCTCCTATAATTCACCCCTCCACTTT. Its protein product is CASSQDFGLSSSYNSPLHF.

CDR3 DNA: TGTGCCAGCAGCCATACGAGGGACAGGGGAGTTTTCGGCAATCAGCCCCAGCATTTT. It is translated as CASSHTRDRGVFGNQPQHF. The chain has TRBV7-8 and TRBJ1-5; the match to TRBD1 covers 10 bases. Germline CDR1 SGHVS, CDR2 FQNEAQ. This CDR3 has 19 residues. The V and J ends lost 5 bases and 2 bases, in that order; junction bases with no gene match: 15.

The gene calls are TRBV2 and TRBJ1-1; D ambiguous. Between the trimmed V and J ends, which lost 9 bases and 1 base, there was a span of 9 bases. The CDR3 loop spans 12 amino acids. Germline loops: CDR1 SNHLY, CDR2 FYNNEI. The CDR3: CASFDTNTEAFF. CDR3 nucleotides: TGTGCCAGTTTTGACACGAACACTGAAGCTTTCTTT.